What follows are 24 T cell receptor beta chains derived from one specimen sequenced in a study of PD-1 blockade in classical Hodgkin lymphoma. Each of the patients experienced relapse following autologous stem cell transplantation, and their brentuximab vedotin exposure differed. Some clones are missing from TCRdb's copy, which holds only in-frame ones; the method was immunoSEQ multiplex PCR. This table has under 20,000 clones, about four fifths appearing once. Sequenced material: peripheral blood mononuclear cells (PBMCs), taken before the second cycle of nivolumab. The source is a human donor with classical Hodgkin lymphoma.

This clone showed up just a few times. The chain couples TRBV6-5 to TRBJ1-2; D remains unclear. Trimming pared 5 bases from V and 0 bases from J, leaving 10 bases between. Germline CDR1 is MNHEY and CDR2 is SVGAGI. There are 14 residues in the CDR3. CDR3 DNA: TGTGCCAGCAGTGTCACTGTCTCTAACTATGGCTACACCTTC. Amino acids: CASSVTVSNYGYTF.

V gene TRBV27 combines with J gene TRBJ1-6; tentative D call: TRBD1 (5 bases). The length of the CDR3 is 17 residues. Germline V gene sequence: CDR1 MNHEY, CDR2 SMNVEV (reference sequence). Between the trimmed V and J ends, which lost 7 bases and 5 bases, there was a span of 21 bases. CDR3 protein: CASIHPRGGKDNSPLHF. The CDR3 bases are TGTGCCAGCATCCACCCAAGGGGCGGAAAAGATAATTCACCCCTCCACTTT.

The V gene is TRBV5-1, the J gene TRBJ2-7; no clear D gene. V gave up 0 bases and J gave up 2 bases, with 9 bases separating them. The CDR3 is 14 residues long. Germline V CDR1 and CDR2: SGHRS, YFSETQ. CDR3 sequence reads: CASSLGSTTYEQYF. CDR3 DNA sequence: TGCGCCAGCAGCTTGGGTTCCACTACCTACGAGCAGTACTTC.

This clone was observed a single time. The chain joins TRBV27 to TRBJ2-5; D not certain. The closer fit of TRBJ2-7 to the DNA end suggests the J call may be wrong. This CDR3 has 20 amino acids. Germline lookup yields CDR1 MNHEY and CDR2 SMNVEV (reference sequence). The CDR3 spells CASSPSDRRDHPREGYEQYF. As DNA, the CDR3 is TGTGCCAGCAGTCCCTCCGATCGACGCGACCACCCAAGAGAAGGCTACGAGCAGTACTTC.

This clone has a handful of counts. The rearrangement joins TRBV2 to TRBJ1-5, with a possible D match to TRBD1 (5 bases). V was shortened by 1 base and J by 5 bases, with 12 bases between the two germline ends. The CDR3 runs to 15 residues. Germline V gene lookup returns CDR1 SNHLY and CDR2 FYNNEI. This CDR3 reads CASSEGGSGHQPQHF. The CDR3, as DNA: TGTGCCAGCAGTGAAGGGGGGTCAGGCCATCAGCCCCAGCATTTT.

This clone has only a few counts. J is TRBJ2-2 and V is TRBV10-2, with 11 bases fitting TRBD2. The CDR3 sequence is 14 residues long. From germline, CDR1 is WSHSY and CDR2 SAAADI. The V segment lost 8 bases and the J segment 4 bases; nucleotides outside the gene matches: 3. As DNA, the CDR3 is TGCGCCAGCCGACTAGCGGGGCCCACCGGGGAGCTGTTTTTT. It codes for CASRLAGPTGELFF.

The chain combines TRBV7-6 with TRBJ1-1; 8 nucleotides match TRBD1. Germline loops: CDR1 SGHVS, CDR2 FNYEAQ. CDR3 length: 15 amino acids. The ends lost 2 bases at V and 6 bases at J; junction bases unmatched: 8. The CDR3 DNA follows: TGTGCCAGCAGCTTAAGTACCAGGGGGCAGCCTGAAGCTTTCTTT. Its protein product is CASSLSTRGQPEAFF.

The chain employs TRBV27 and TRBJ2-1; 10 bases align to TRBD2. CDR1 MNHEY and CDR2 SMNVEV come from the germline V gene (reference sequence). Losses at the gene ends were 2 bases for V and 3 bases for J; bases not matched to a gene: 7. This CDR3 spans 17 amino acids. In DNA, the CDR3 is TGTGCCAGCAGTTTAAGAAGGGCTAGCGGGGGCTACAATGAGCAGTTCTTC. It encodes CASSLRRASGGYNEQFF.

The rearrangement links TRBV7-3 to TRBJ2-5; TRBD2 matches 8 bases. Germline V CDR1 and CDR2: SGHTA, FQGTGA. The CDR3 spans 15 residues. V shed 3 bases, J shed 3 bases, and the junction held 6 bases outside the gene matches. The CDR3, as DNA: TGTGCCAGCAGCTTGGGCGGGGGGCCCGAAGAGACCCAGTACTTC. Translation: CASSLGGGPEETQYF.

V gene TRBV15 combines with J gene TRBJ2-1, with 7 bases lining up with TRBD2. V shed 4 bases, J shed 0 bases, and the junction held 9 bases outside the gene matches. This CDR3 region has 17 residues. The germline CDR1 and CDR2 sequences are LNHNV and YYDKDF (reference sequence). The CDR3 protein is CATSTRGSGASYNEQFF. In DNA form, the CDR3 reads TGTGCCACCAGCACGCGAGGAAGCGGGGCCTCCTACAATGAGCAGTTCTTC.

The chain couples TRBV5-1 to TRBJ2-5; 11 nucleotides align to TRBD1. CDR1 is SGHRS, CDR2 YFSETQ, per germline. The junction had 5 bases not matched to a gene; V was cut back by 2 bases and J by 5 bases. CDR3 length: 15 residues. The CDR3 bases are TGCGCCAGCAGCTTTGGCGGGACAGGGGGGGAGACCCAGTACTTC. It translates to CASSFGGTGGETQYF.

The chain employs TRBV6-5 and TRBJ2-7, with D maybe TRBD2 (5 bases). Trimming stripped 8 bases from V and 0 bases from J, with 8 bases between. The CDR3 extends over 12 amino acids. Germline CDR1 MNHEY, CDR2 SVGAGI. CDR3 loop: CASGRSSYEQYF. In nucleotides, the CDR3 is TGTGCCAGCGGGAGAAGCTCCTACGAGCAGTACTTC.

The CDR3 DNA reads TGCGCCAGCAAGCGTGAGGCTTCGAACACCGGGGAGCTGTTTTTT. Amino acid sequence: CASKREASNTGELFF. The chain recombines TRBV10-2 with TRBJ2-2; D gene uncertain. Germline V gene data show CDR1 as WSHSY and CDR2 as SAAADI. V lost 7 bases, J lost 0 bases, and 12 bases lay in between. This CDR3 has 15 amino acids.

The chain uses TRBV9 and TRBJ1-4, with 7 positions matching TRBD1. The CDR3 is 16 residues long. V gave up 4 bases and J gave up 0 bases; unmatched junction bases: 6. Germline V CDR1 and CDR2: SGDLS, YYNGEE. CDR3 sequence: CASSSGQIATNEKLFF. CDR3 nucleotide sequence: TGTGCCAGCAGCTCGGGACAGATCGCAACTAATGAAAAACTGTTTTTT.

The rearrangement joins TRBV11-2 to TRBJ2-1, with D uncertain. This CDR3 spans 15 amino acids. Germline-derived CDR1 and CDR2 are SGHAT and FQNNGV. The ends were cut back, 5 bases at V and 0 bases at J, with 11 bases in the middle. The CDR3 spells CASSQDVVSYNEQFF. DNA of the CDR3: TGTGCCAGCAGCCAAGATGTGGTCTCCTACAATGAGCAGTTCTTC.

The V gene is TRBV6-5, the J gene TRBJ2-5, with 8 bases that match TRBD1. J was trimmed by 5 bases and V by 5 bases; bases with no gene match: 10. Germline CDR1 and CDR2: MNHEY and SVGAGI. The CDR3 length is 15 residues. The CDR3 DNA sequence: TGTGCCAGCAGTCCGACGGGACAGGCCCTGGAGACCCAGTACTTC. It yields the protein CASSPTGQALETQYF.

CDR3 region: CASSWPGQGGTEAFF. CDR3 nucleotide sequence: TGTGCCAGCAGCTGGCCGGGACAGGGAGGAACTGAAGCTTTCTTT. The chain employs TRBV28 and TRBJ1-1; 9 bases are shared with TRBD1. Germline assignment: CDR1 MDHEN and CDR2 SYDVKM. The CDR3 spans 15 residues. The ends lost 6 bases at V and 5 bases at J; junction bases unmatched: 10.

The genes are TRBV5-4 and TRBJ2-2; 9 bases fit TRBD1. Germline V gene sequence: CDR1 SGHNT, CDR2 YYREEE (reference sequence). V lost 1 base to trimming and J lost 6 bases; unmatched junction nucleotides: 7. The CDR3 loop spans 16 amino acids. CDR3 sequence (DNA): TGTGCCAGCAGCTTGATGGACAGGGGAGTTTCCGGGGAGCTGTTTTTT. Its protein product is CASSLMDRGVSGELFF.

The rearrangement uses TRBV27 and TRBJ2-5; 7 positions match TRBD1. With V trimmed by 7 bases and J by 2 bases, 10 bases remained unmatched. CDR1 is MNHEY and CDR2 is SMNVEV in the germline V gene (reference sequence). The CDR3 is 15 amino acids. CDR3 DNA sequence: TGTGCCAGCACCTTTTGTGGGACAGCGCAAGAGACCCAGTACTTC. Protein product: CASTFCGTAQETQYF.

CDR3 residues: CATNRDNYYEQYF. In DNA, the CDR3 is TGTGCCACTAACAGGGACAACTACTACGAGCAGTACTTC. V usage is TRBV2 and J usage is TRBJ2-7, with a weak D call TRBD1 (6 bases). The germline V and J ends were trimmed by 10 bases and 3 bases, with 16 bases remaining between them. There are 13 residues in the CDR3. Germline loops: CDR1 SNHLY, CDR2 FYNNEI.

The J gene is TRBJ2-1, the V gene TRBV4-3; TRBD1 is a possible D gene (6 bases). The germline V gene has CDR1 LGHNA and CDR2 YSLEER. V gave up 1 base and J gave up 3 bases, with 13 bases separating them. The CDR3 is made up of 16 amino acids. CDR3 in DNA: TGCGCCAGCAGCCAAGCCCACAGGGCTATCTACAATGAGCAGTTCTTC. This encodes CASSQAHRAIYNEQFF.

The V and J genes are TRBV4-2 and TRBJ2-7; the match to TRBD2 covers 9 bases. This CDR3 is built from 16 residues. V was clipped by 1 base and J by 2 bases; unmatched bases: 6. Per the germline V gene, CDR1 is LGHNA and CDR2 is YNFKEQ. CDR3: CASSQGGGGAPYEQYF. The CDR3 bases are TGTGCCAGCAGCCAAGGAGGCGGGGGGGCCCCCTACGAGCAGTACTTC.

The chain joins TRBV14 to TRBJ2-5, with a possible D match to TRBD2 (5 bases). Looked up from germline, CDR1 is SGHDN and CDR2 is FVKESK. CDR3 length: 15 amino acids. The V gene lost 7 bases and the J gene lost 1 base, with 16 bases spanning the gap. CDR3 in amino acids: CASNPLGERQETQYF. The CDR3 DNA is TGTGCCAGCAACCCCCTGGGAGAACGCCAAGAGACCCAGTACTTC.

This sequence joins TRBV5-4 and TRBJ2-1; 7 bases agree with TRBD1. Trimming removed 4 bases from V and 8 bases from J; junction bases left unmatched: 6. This CDR3 has 13 residues. CDR1 SGHNT and CDR2 YYREEE come from the germline V gene (reference sequence). The CDR3 nucleotides read TGTGCCAGCAGCGGGGACAGTCTCTATGAGCAGTTCTTC. Residues: CASSGDSLYEQFF.